Detailed here is one T cell receptor beta chain. Its recognized antigen is unknown. Base qualities are not provided; no much larger clone lies one nucleotide away. From the germline V gene, CDR1 is MNHNS and CDR2 is SASEGT. The CDR3 measures 13 amino acids from cysteine to phenylalanine. Of all the DNA, just the CDR3 is kept, 39 bases in frame from base 1. Cut back by 3 bases and 6 bases, the V and J ends lie 12 bases apart. The immunoSEQ Assay, a bias-controlled multiplex PCR, was used to amplify TCRbeta CDR3 regions from genomic DNA. The study's processing was this. Within the assay, amplification of reference gene primers was used to estimate how many nucleated cells each sample contained. To quantify the absolute abundance of each unique TCRbeta CDR3 rearrangement, sequence reads were collapsed and filtered. For each sample, productive Simpson clonality was calculated by taking the square root of Simpson's diversity index across productive rearrangements. TCRdb retrieved this table from immuneACCESS and kept in-frame rearrangements only. Not all clones are present; in checked studies, unresolved V genes account for under half, and no reason is known for the remainder. V and J calls and clone size come straight from that table; D and trimming were deduced from the DNA. Counted in this sample were 70,000 or so clones; around 86% of them appeared once. The ten largest clones represent under 13% of the sample.

The sample originates from a study of blood T cell repertoires in COVID-19 (dated by TCRdb to about 2020). The study in broad terms: Samples from collaborators originated in the United States, Italy and Spain and spanned both the acute and convalescent phases of COVID-19. The prospective study material was composed of cDNA or gDNA derived from T cells, B-cell-depleted T cells, or PBMCs. The dataset comprised deeply sampled blood TCRbeta repertoires from subjects exposed to, actively infected with, or recovered from COVID-19. A freely available public database, intended as a resource for researchers studying the immune response to SARS-CoV-2, is where the repertoires were released. The samples were drawn from the first 160 participants of the ongoing ImmuneRACE study and from 950 to 1,500 subjects provided by 6 global collaborators. Nearly every sample came with metadata listing a de-identified subject ID, COVID-19 status, age in years and sex. Where HLA class I and class II types were available, the types were taken from metadata supplied by the sample provider, not from assay-based typing.

Collaborating institutions collected whole blood in K2EDTA tubes following their own protocols. For TCRbeta analysis, collaborator samples were shipped as frozen whole blood, as isolated PBMCs, or as DNA extracted from either sample type. Study-wide findings and limitations: How much clinical and demographic metadata was included differed by source and by participant, and the metadata was provided uncurated.

The TCR was taken from a woman under 30 with acute or convalescent COVID-19. Sequenced sample: peripheral blood. The chain employs TRBV6-1 and TRBJ2-7; a weak D assignment points to TRBD2 (6 bases agree). The CDR3 protein: CASSEYVGGEQYF. The sequenced DNA: TGTGCCAGCAGTGAGTATGTGGGGGGCGAGCAGTACTTC.